These 31 T cell receptor beta chains were all obtained from the same sample, sequenced in a study of early T cells in non-severe SARS-CoV-2 infection. Each CDR3 protein gets one entry after TCRdb re-called the 5' RACE reads with MiXCR. The top ten hold over 5% of the sample, which has about 56,000 distinct CDR3 sequences, over 9.5% seen once. The sequenced sample was whole blood. These receptor sequences come from an adult who was a healthcare worker with PCR-confirmed SARS-CoV-2 infection or an uninfected control (not recorded which).

In this sample, this clonotype turned up many times. This chain connects TRBV11-2 to TRBJ2-5, with D unclear. The CDR3 is made up of 14 amino acids. Trimming removed 3 bases at V and 5 bases at J, with 13 bases between. The germline CDR1 and CDR2 sequences are SGHAT and FQNNGV. In nucleotides, the CDR3 is TGTGCCAGCAGCTTCTTCCGGTCAGTCGAGACCCAGTACTTC. Residues: CASSFFRSVETQYF.

The V gene is TRBV9, the J gene TRBJ2-1, with a possible D match to TRBD1 (5 bases). The CDR3 sequence is 14 residues long. V gave up 4 bases and J gave up 4 bases, with 12 bases separating them. The germline V gene encodes CDR1 SGDLS and CDR2 YYNGEE. The CDR3 DNA is TGTGCCAGCAGCCCCCTGACAGAGTACAATGAGCAGTTCTTC. This encodes CASSPLTEYNEQFF.

This clonotype was detected a few times. The gene calls are TRBV13 and TRBJ2-1; TRBD2 matches at 8 bases. There are 16 residues in the CDR3. Germline V gives CDR1 PRHDT, CDR2 FYEKMQ (reference sequence). Trimming took 3 bases from V and 8 from J; bases not matched to a gene: 12. CDR3: CASSLAGGSLRDEQFF. In DNA form, the CDR3 reads TGTGCCAGCAGCTTGGCGGGAGGATCCTTGCGGGATGAGCAGTTCTTC.

The rearrangement joins TRBV6-5 to TRBJ2-2; 14 bases fit TRBD2. CDR1 and CDR2 (germline): MNHEY, SVGAGI. With 4 bases clipped from V and 4 bases from J, the junction kept 14 bases outside the gene matches. This CDR3 comprises 20 residues. CDR3 region: CASSLRLAGGPRQGTGELFF. The DNA for the CDR3 is TGTGCCAGCAGTTTGAGACTAGCGGGAGGGCCACGCCAGGGCACCGGGGAGCTGTTTTTT.

V usage is TRBV6-5 and J usage is TRBJ2-1; D gene ambiguous. The CDR3 sequence is 11 residues long. V shed 3 bases and J shed 15 bases, with 12 bases lying between them. Per germline, CDR1 MNHEY and CDR2 SVGAGI. Written as DNA, the CDR3 is TGTGCCAGCAGTTATTTAGAAGCTTGGTTCTTC. Translated, it gives CASSYLEAWFF.

The rearrangement links TRBV7-9 to TRBJ2-7; 7 bases fit TRBD1. This CDR3 is 15 amino acids long. Germline V gene data show CDR1 as SEHNR and CDR2 as FQNEAQ (reference sequence). V was pared by 4 bases and J by 1 base, with 7 bases of the junction left unmatched. This chain's CDR3 is CASSSDRTLSYEQYF. DNA of the CDR3: TGTGCCAGCAGCTCGGACAGGACCTTATCCTACGAGCAGTACTTC.

The V and J genes are TRBV27 and TRBJ2-6; no reliable D call. Germline V CDR1 and CDR2: MNHEY, SMNVEV (reference sequence). This CDR3 spans 14 amino acids. Trimming cost V 7 bases and J 4 bases, with 11 bases left between them. CDR3 nucleotides: TGTGCCAGCACGGTTTCTGGAGGGGCCAACGTCCTGACTTTC. Protein: CASTVSGGANVLTF.

CDR3 amino acids: CASSLGLADTGELFF. The CDR3 DNA reads as TGTGCCAGCAGCCTCGGACTAGCGGATACCGGGGAGCTGTTTTTT. This chain links TRBV5-4 with TRBJ2-2; 10 positions match TRBD2. Germline V lookup: CDR1 SGHNT, CDR2 YYREEE (reference sequence). The CDR3 contains 15 residues. Trimming removed 4 bases from V and 5 bases from J; junction bases left unmatched: 5.

This clonotype was counted at least ten times. The CDR3 sequence: CASSSNGQGSSPLHF. DNA of the CDR3: TGTGCCAGCAGCTCCAACGGGCAGGGTAGTTCACCCCTCCACTTT. The gene calls are TRBV11-2 and TRBJ1-6; D might be TRBD1 (5 bases). CDR1 is SGHAT and CDR2 is FQNNGV in the germline V gene. Deletions cut 4 bases from V and 9 bases from J, with 16 bases between. This CDR3 has 15 residues. The full variable domain, in which reference TRBV11-2 and TRBJ1-6 provide the parts outside the CDR3, is EAGVAQSPRYKIIEKRQSVAFWCNPISGHATLYWYQQILGQGPKLLIQFQNNGVVDDSQLPKDRFSAERLKGVDSTLKIQPAKLEDSAVYLCASSSNGQGSSPLHFGNGTRLTVT.

This clonotype was seen at least ten times. The chain employs TRBV11-2 and TRBJ2-1; 8 bases fit TRBD2. CDR1 and CDR2 from the germline V gene are SGHAT and FQNNGV. This CDR3 has 13 amino acids. The junction had 4 bases not matched to a gene; V was cut back by 2 bases and J by 10 bases. The CDR3 nucleotides read TGTGCCAGCAGCTTACAAGCGGGAGTGGAGCAGTTCTTC. It yields the protein CASSLQAGVEQFF.

This clonotype showed up just a few times. V gene TRBV3-1 combines with J gene TRBJ1-2; D is ambiguous. Germline lookup yields CDR1 LGHDT and CDR2 YNNKEL (reference sequence). V shed 0 bases and J shed 8 bases, with 7 bases lying between them. The CDR3 has 12 residues. The CDR3 loop reads CASSQEGYGYTF. CDR3 nucleotide sequence: TGTGCCAGCAGCCAAGAGGGGTACGGCTACACCTTC.

By share, this clonotype ranks as medium-sized (0.01 to 0.1%). V usage is TRBV2 and J usage is TRBJ2-3; D is perhaps TRBD2 (6 bases). Germline-derived CDR1 and CDR2 are SNHLY and FYNNEI. V lost 2 bases and J lost 1, with 13 bases in between. The CDR3 covers 16 residues. The CDR3 nucleotides read TGTGCCAGCAGTGAATATTTGCGGGAAGGCACAGATACGCAGTATTTT. Amino acid sequence: CASSEYLREGTDTQYF.

This clonotype was detected many times. The chain has TRBV7-2 and TRBJ2-3; no reliable D call. CDR1 and CDR2 from the germline V gene are SGHTA and FQGNSA. CDR3 size: 13 residues. Trimming removed 2 bases at V and 4 bases at J, with 7 bases between. The CDR3, as DNA: TGTGCCAGCAGCTTAAATTTTGCAGATACGCAGTATTTT. It translates to CASSLNFADTQYF.

This chain uses TRBV7-9 with TRBJ1-4, with 7 bases identical to TRBD1. CDR1 is SEHNR and CDR2 is FQNEAQ in the germline V gene (reference sequence). This CDR3 is 14 amino acids long. The V and J ends lost 4 bases and 8 bases, in that order; junction bases with no gene match: 7. The CDR3 coding sequence is TGTGCCAGCAGCTCCCGGGACAGTAACGAAAAACTGTTTTTT. Translated: CASSSRDSNEKLFF.

This clonotype was counted ten times or more. The rearrangement links TRBV20-1 to TRBJ2-2; a weak D match, TRBD2 (5 bases). The CDR3 totals 16 residues. CDR1 is DFQATT, CDR2 SNEGSKA, per germline (reference sequence). Trimming pared 0 bases from V and 0 bases from J, leaving 11 bases between. CDR3 DNA: TGCAGTGCTAGAGATCAACAAGCGGCGAACACCGGGGAGCTGTTTTTT. This sequence encodes CSARDQQAANTGELFF.

This clonotype was found many times. This rearrangement joins TRBV10-3 to TRBJ2-5, with a possible D match to TRBD2 (5 bases). Germline CDR1 ENHRY, CDR2 SYGVKD. Between the trimmed V and J ends, which lost 0 bases and 3 bases, there was a span of 8 bases. This CDR3 is built from 14 residues. The CDR3 loop is CAISESFGEETQYF. The CDR3, as DNA: TGTGCCATCAGTGAGTCGTTCGGGGAAGAGACCCAGTACTTC.

This clonotype has just a few counts. DNA for the CDR3: TGCGCCAGCAGCTCTATAGCGGGGCAAGAGACCCAGTACTTC. This translates into CASSSIAGQETQYF. The chain joins TRBV5-1 to TRBJ2-5; 8 nucleotides match TRBD2. The CDR3 runs 14 residues. The ends lost 3 bases at V and 2 bases at J; junction bases unmatched: 3. Germline loops: CDR1 SGHRS, CDR2 YFSETQ.

The chain combines TRBV29-1 with TRBJ2-2; 7 nucleotides agree with TRBD1. J gave up 5 bases and V 6 bases, and 12 bases lay outside the gene matches. Looked up from germline, CDR1 is SQVTM and CDR2 is ANQGSEA. This CDR3 contains 15 residues. CDR3 protein: CSVRRGYSGTGELFF. CDR3 sequence (DNA): TGCAGCGTACGCAGGGGGTACTCAGGTACCGGGGAGCTGTTTTTT.

This clonotype has a count of ten or more. V usage is TRBV29-1 and J usage is TRBJ2-1, with 8 bases aligning to TRBD1. This CDR3 comprises 14 residues. Germline V gives CDR1 SQVTM, CDR2 ANQGSEA. CDR3 bases: TGCAGTGCACCCTCACAGGGGGCCTACAATGAGCAGTTCTTC. This encodes CSAPSQGAYNEQFF.

The sample holds many counts of this clonotype. The chain recombines TRBV21-1 with TRBJ1-2; the D segment call TRBD1 is taken from the table without a DNA check. TRBV21-1 is a listed pseudogene. The CDR3 consists of 15 residues. The CDR3 spells CARVNQGAPHYGYTF. The CDR3 region has the DNA TGTGCCAGAGTCAACCAGGGGGCTCCTCACTATGGCTACACCTTC.

In its sample, this clonotype was seen a few times. The CDR3 DNA reads as TGCAGTGCGTTGACCGGGACAGGGTTGGCTGAAGCTTTCTTT. Translated: CSALTGTGLAEAFF. The chain carries TRBV20-1 and TRBJ1-1; 9 nucleotides align to TRBD1. Germline V gene sequence: CDR1 DFQATT, CDR2 SNEGSKA (reference sequence). This CDR3 has 14 amino acids. The ends lost 6 bases at V and 6 bases at J; junction bases unmatched: 11.

This sequence joins TRBV10-3 and TRBJ1-5; TRBD1 matches 7 bases. Per germline, CDR1 ENHRY and CDR2 SYGVKD. After removal of 6 bases from V and 7 bases from J, the junction contained 6 bases not matched to a gene. This CDR3 is 13 amino acids long. The chain's CDR3 is CAIRGQINQPQHF. CDR3 coding DNA: TGTGCCATCAGGGGACAGATAAACCAGCCCCAGCATTTT.

This clonotype has just a few counts. The chain is built from TRBV15 and TRBJ2-5; 7 bases are shared with TRBD1. J lost 4 bases, V lost 0 bases, and 2 bases had no gene match. The CDR3 is made up of 14 amino acids. Per the germline V gene, CDR1 is LNHNV and CDR2 is YYDKDF (reference sequence). CDR3 sequence: CATSRDWDRETQYF. CDR3 sequence (DNA): TGTGCCACCAGCAGAGATTGGGACAGAGAGACCCAGTACTTC.

This clonotype was counted a few times. This chain joins TRBV4-2 and TRBJ2-3; D possibly matches TRBD1 or TRBD2 (5 bases each). CDR3 size: 15 residues. CDR1 is LGHNA and CDR2 is YNFKEQ in the germline V gene. Trimming pared 1 base from V and 4 bases from J, leaving 12 bases between. DNA for the CDR3: TGTGCCAGCAGCCAAGGAGGGGCTGTCGCAGATACGCAGTATTTT. It codes for CASSQGGAVADTQYF.

A few counts support this clonotype. The chain combines TRBV12-3 or TRBV12-4 with TRBJ1-4, with 9 bases identical to TRBD1. With 0 bases clipped from V and 5 bases from J, the junction kept 4 bases outside the gene matches. The CDR3 runs to 16 residues. As DNA, the CDR3 is TGTGCCAGCAGTTTAGCACAGGGGGCGCAGAATGAAAAACTGTTTTTT. This codes for CASSLAQGAQNEKLFF.

V gene TRBV11-2 combines with J gene TRBJ2-3, with D unclear. In germline, CDR1 is SGHAT, CDR2 FQNNGV. Trimming cost V 5 bases and J 6 bases, with 15 bases left between them. The CDR3 runs 14 residues. The CDR3 sequence: CASSPTRLRDTQYF. The CDR3 DNA reads TGTGCCAGCAGCCCTACCAGGTTGCGGGATACGCAGTATTTT.

The chain combines TRBV5-1 with TRBJ2-5; tentatively, D is TRBD1 (6 bases). The CDR3 is 14 amino acids. Trimming pared 5 bases from V and 1 base from J, leaving 12 bases between. CDR1 is SGHRS and CDR2 is YFSETQ in the germline V gene. This chain's CDR3 is CASRADSFQETQYF. CDR3 bases: TGCGCCAGCAGGGCGGACAGTTTCCAAGAGACCCAGTACTTC.

The sample holds many counts of this clonotype. The chain joins TRBV7-2 to TRBJ2-3, with 11 bases aligning to TRBD2. After removal of 3 bases from V and 7 bases from J, the junction contained 6 bases not matched to a gene. Germline lookup yields CDR1 SGHTA and CDR2 FQGNSA. The length of the CDR3 is 15 residues. CDR3 residues: CASSLKLAGVYTQYF. The CDR3, as DNA: TGTGCCAGCAGCTTGAAACTAGCGGGAGTCTATACGCAGTATTTT.

This clonotype showed up many times. This chain links TRBV11-2 with TRBJ2-1, with 8 bases matching TRBD2. The CDR3 sequence is 16 residues long. Germline CDR1 is SGHAT and CDR2 is FQNNGV. V gave up 5 bases and J gave up 0 bases; unmatched junction bases: 6. The CDR3 DNA reads as TGTGCCAGCAGCCTACTAAGCGGGAGCTCCTACAATGAGCAGTTCTTC. The encoded protein is CASSLLSGSSYNEQFF.

In this sample, this clonotype turned up a few times. The rearrangement joins TRBV7-8 to TRBJ2-1; 7 positions match TRBD2. Unmatched junction bases numbered 10, after V lost 2 bases and J lost 6 bases. Germline-derived CDR1 and CDR2 are SGHVS and FQNEAQ. The length of the CDR3 is 16 residues. CDR3 protein: CASSLRRREFGNEQFF. CDR3 nucleotides: TGTGCCAGCAGCTTACGACGGCGGGAGTTCGGCAATGAGCAGTTCTTC.

This clonotype was detected ten times or more. The V call is TRBV12-3 or TRBV12-4, the J call TRBJ2-2; D remains unclear. The CDR3 has 13 amino acids. With 7 bases removed from V and 5 bases from J, the gap between germline ends came to 11 bases. In nucleotides, the CDR3 is TGTGCCAGCATCTCTTTGCCAACCGGGGAGCTGTTTTTT. Protein: CASISLPTGELFF.